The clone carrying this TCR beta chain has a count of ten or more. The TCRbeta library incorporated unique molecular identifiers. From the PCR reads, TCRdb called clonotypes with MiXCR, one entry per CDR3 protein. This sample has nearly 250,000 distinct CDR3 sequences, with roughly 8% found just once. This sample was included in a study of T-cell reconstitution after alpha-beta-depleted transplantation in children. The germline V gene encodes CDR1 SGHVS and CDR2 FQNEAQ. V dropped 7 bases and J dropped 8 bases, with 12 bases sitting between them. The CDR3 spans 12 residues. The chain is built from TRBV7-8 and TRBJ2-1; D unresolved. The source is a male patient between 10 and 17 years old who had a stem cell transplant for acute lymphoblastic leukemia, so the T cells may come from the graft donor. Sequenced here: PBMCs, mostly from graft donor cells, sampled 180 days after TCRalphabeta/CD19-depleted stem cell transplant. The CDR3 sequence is CASTPLTDEQFF. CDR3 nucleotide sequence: TGTGCCAGCACCCCTCTTACGGATGAGCAGTTCTTC.